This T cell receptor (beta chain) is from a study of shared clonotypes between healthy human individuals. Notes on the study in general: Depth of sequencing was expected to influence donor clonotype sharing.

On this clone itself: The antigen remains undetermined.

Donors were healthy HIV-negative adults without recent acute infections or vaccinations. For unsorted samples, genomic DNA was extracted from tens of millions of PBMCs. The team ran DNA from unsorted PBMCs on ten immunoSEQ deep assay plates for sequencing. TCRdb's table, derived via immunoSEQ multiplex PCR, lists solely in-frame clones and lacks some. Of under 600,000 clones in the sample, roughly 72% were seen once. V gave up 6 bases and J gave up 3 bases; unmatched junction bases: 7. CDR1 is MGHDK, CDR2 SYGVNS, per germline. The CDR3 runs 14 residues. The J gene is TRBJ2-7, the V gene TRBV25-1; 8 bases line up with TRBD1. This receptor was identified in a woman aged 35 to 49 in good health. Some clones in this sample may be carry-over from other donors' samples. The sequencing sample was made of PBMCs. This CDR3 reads CASRDREGGYEQYF. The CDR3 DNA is TGTGCCAGCAGGGACAGGGAAGGGGGCTACGAGCAGTACTTC.